This is a list of T cell receptor beta chains from one sample in a study of blood T cell repertoires in COVID-19. Assay used: immunoSEQ multiplex PCR; TCRdb lists only in-frame clones, some missing. The sample yields some 60,000 clones, 80% to 95% seen once. Sequencing input: peripheral blood. These receptors came from a man in his 60s with acute or convalescent COVID-19. CDR3s leave out the opening cysteine and the closing phenylalanine or tryptophan.

v_gene: TRBV5-8
CDR3aa: ASSLWTPTKNIQY

v_gene: TRBV5-1
CDR3aa: ASSLALFPGPKRVGDEQY

v_gene: TRBV6-4
CDR3aa: ASSVGPGGETGELF

v_gene: TRBV5-5
CDR3aa: ASSLRPGFYNSPLH

v_gene: TRBV5-1
CDR3aa: ASSLAAAGIQETQY

v_gene: TRBV19
CDR3aa: ASSKWTRARAYGYT

v_gene: TRBV30
CDR3aa: AWSRGRSDTQY

v_gene: TRBV27
CDR3aa: ASSSRTGELWPTNEKLF

v_gene: TRBV29-1
CDR3aa: SVGREGTEAF

v_gene: TRBV19
CDR3aa: ASSPGTSGSYEQY

v_gene: TRBV6-5
CDR3aa: ASSSQKEAF

v_gene: TRBV11-2
CDR3aa: ASSLDRASSGEQY

v_gene: TRBV9
CDR3aa: ASSPPAGGGSSGNTIY

v_gene: TRBV7-9
CDR3aa: ASSPGQAVNTEAF

v_gene: TRBV5-4
CDR3aa: ASSLGAGTGPQETQY

v_gene: TRBV10-3
CDR3aa: AIMGGENTGELF

v_gene: TRBV7-2
CDR3aa: ASSLLGRGEKLF

v_gene: TRBV28
CDR3aa: ASEQGRSGQPQH

v_gene: TRBV9
CDR3aa: ASSVAPRQGAGRGANVLT

v_gene: TRBV3-1/TRBV3-2
CDR3aa: ASSPRQGTNYGYT

v_gene: TRBV28
CDR3aa: ASSFTGERVNQPQH

v_gene: TRBV6-2/TRBV6-3
CDR3aa: ASSRPDKPREQF

v_gene: TRBV27
CDR3aa: ASSLEGRFIVGNEQF

v_gene: TRBV7-9
CDR3aa: ASSSDSLTYEQY

v_gene: TRBV18
CDR3aa: ASSRAPTEPQH

v_gene: TRBV9
CDR3aa: ASSTLAGGDNEQF

v_gene: TRBV4-2
CDR3aa: ASSQAGGGASMNTEAF

v_gene: TRBV5-6
CDR3aa: ASSLEEKTGELF

v_gene: TRBV29-1
CDR3aa: SVLGQINQPQH

v_gene: TRBV30
CDR3aa: AWSATGIGGNSPLH

v_gene: TRBV20-1
CDR3aa: SASELAGIYNEQF

v_gene: TRBV28
CDR3aa: ASTLANYGYT

v_gene: TRBV7-3
CDR3aa: ASSLGQGSYNEQF

v_gene: TRBV5-1
CDR3aa: ASSSRTGADTEAF

v_gene: TRBV11-3
CDR3aa: ASSFTPRLGSPLH

v_gene: TRBV6-5
CDR3aa: ASTGEYGYT